Shown below are 27 T cell receptor beta chains from a single sample sequenced in a study of cytomegalovirus exposure and HLA in healthy donors. PCR primers comprised 60 Vbeta and 13 Jbeta primers. Assay: immunoSEQ multiplex PCR; the TCRdb copy retains only in-frame clones and omits some. Of 80,000 to 100,000 clones detected, roughly 77% appear once; the ten largest clones hold about 7.3%. The specimen sequenced was PBMCs. All receptors derive from a man aged 30-40 years in good health and CMV-seronegative.

The chain links TRBV18 to TRBJ2-3; the match to TRBD1 covers 7 bases. CDR1 is KGHSH, CDR2 LQKENI, per germline. CDR3 length: 13 residues. Losses at the gene ends were 2 bases for V and 11 bases for J; bases not matched to a gene: 7. CDR3 loop: CASSPNSGDRQYF. DNA for the CDR3: TGTGCCAGCTCACCAAATAGTGGGGACAGGCAGTATTTT.

The chain carries TRBV14 and TRBJ2-7; possible D gene TRBD2, 6 bases. V lost 4 bases, J lost 5 bases, and 12 bases lay in between. The germline V gene has CDR1 SGHDN and CDR2 FVKESK. The CDR3 length is 13 residues. The CDR3 DNA reads TGTGCCAGCAGCCCCTTTGGAGGGGACGAGCAGTACTTC. The encoded protein is CASSPFGGDEQYF.

This chain links TRBV7-7 with TRBJ2-7; a possible D gene is TRBD2 (5 bases). The CDR3 runs to 15 residues. Germline V gene lookup returns CDR1 SSHAT and CDR2 FNYEAQ (reference sequence). V shed 7 bases and J shed 7 bases, with 23 bases lying between them. CDR3 nucleotide sequence: TGTGCCAGCACCCTTCGGCCTAGCCCGGCCGGAGAGCAGTACTTC. Translation gives CASTLRPSPAGEQYF.

V and J are TRBV7-2 and TRBJ2-2, with D hard to call. The V gene's germline CDR1 is SGHTA and CDR2 FQGNSA. The CDR3 has 13 residues. Deletions cut 5 bases from V and 3 bases from J, with 7 bases between. This CDR3 is CASSPQDTGELFF. The DNA for the CDR3 is TGTGCCAGCAGCCCCCAGGACACCGGGGAGCTGTTTTTT.

This chain links TRBV25-1 with TRBJ1-5, with D unresolved. This CDR3 has 13 amino acids. V lost 3 bases to trimming and J lost 0 bases, with 3 bases between them. The V gene's germline CDR1 is MGHDK and CDR2 SYGVNS. The CDR3 is CASSESSNQPQHF. The CDR3 DNA reads as TGTGCCAGCAGTGAGAGTAGCAATCAGCCCCAGCATTTT.

The rearrangement links TRBV11-2 to TRBJ1-1; D might be TRBD1 (6 bases). V was pared by 6 bases and J by 0 bases, with 11 bases between. Germline-derived CDR1 and CDR2 are SGHAT and FQNNGV. CDR3 length: 14 residues. CDR3 coding DNA: TGTGCCAGCAGTCCAGGGGATATGAACACTGAAGCTTTCTTT. It codes for CASSPGDMNTEAFF.

The chain is built from TRBV19 and TRBJ1-1; D perhaps matches TRBD1 (5 bases). There are 13 residues in the CDR3. Deletions cut 2 bases from V and 4 bases from J, with 8 bases between. Germline V gene sequence: CDR1 LNHDA, CDR2 SQIVND (reference sequence). DNA for the CDR3: TGTGCCAGTAGTATACCCACAGGCACTGAAGCTTTCTTT. Protein sequence: CASSIPTGTEAFF.

The chain joins TRBV5-1 to TRBJ2-3, with TRBD2 matching 8 bases. V lost 5 bases, J lost 3 bases, and 8 bases stayed unmatched. In germline, CDR1 is SGHRS, CDR2 YFSETQ. This CDR3 region has 15 residues. The CDR3 is CASSPGVAGTDTQYF. CDR3 nucleotide sequence: TGCGCCAGCAGTCCCGGGGTAGCGGGGACAGATACGCAGTATTTT.

This chain uses TRBV5-6 with TRBJ2-3, with a weak D call TRBD1 (5 bases). Germline CDR1 is SGHDT and CDR2 is YYEEEE. V was pared by 0 bases and J by 1 base, with 9 bases between. The CDR3 covers 15 residues. The CDR3 nucleotides are TGTGCCAGCAGCTTGGACAGGACGGGCACAGATACGCAGTATTTT. As protein: CASSLDRTGTDTQYF.

The J gene is TRBJ2-7, the V gene TRBV5-4; 7 nucleotides line up with TRBD1. The V segment lost 5 bases and the J segment 6 bases; nucleotides outside the gene matches: 8. CDR3 size: 13 residues. Germline CDR1 reads SGHNT; CDR2 reads YYREEE (reference sequence). This CDR3 reads CASRQTGQAEQYF. CDR3 coding DNA: TGTGCCAGCAGACAGACCGGACAGGCCGAGCAGTACTTC.

The genes are TRBV15 and TRBJ2-3; perhaps TRBD2 as D (6 bases). CDR3 length: 13 amino acids. Germline CDR1 is LNHNV and CDR2 is YYDKDF (reference sequence). V lost 3 bases to trimming and J lost 10 bases, with 14 bases between them. DNA for the CDR3: TGTGCCACCAGCAGGGAGACTAGAGACGCGCAGTATTTT. It codes for CATSRETRDAQYF.

The chain links TRBV30 to TRBJ2-1; 10 bases agree with TRBD2. With 2 bases clipped from V and 0 bases from J, the junction kept 10 bases outside the gene matches. CDR1 and CDR2 from the germline V gene are GTSNPN and SVGIG (reference sequence). CDR3 size: 18 residues. The CDR3 DNA is TGTGCCTGGAGTTTATGGACTAGCGGACCGAGCTCCTACAATGAGCAGTTCTTC. Its translation is CAWSLWTSGPSSYNEQFF.

The rearrangement joins TRBV6-6 to TRBJ1-2, with 8 bases identical to TRBD1. The J segment lost 3 bases and the V segment lost 5 bases, leaving 5 bases of the junction unmatched. The length of the CDR3 is 14 residues. Germline V gives CDR1 MNHNY, CDR2 SVGAGI (reference sequence). CDR3 sequence: CASSHRGKDYGYTF. The CDR3 region has the DNA TGTGCCAGCAGTCACAGGGGGAAGGACTATGGCTACACCTTC.

V gene TRBV27 combines with J gene TRBJ1-2; 8 nucleotides agree with TRBD1. From germline, CDR1 is MNHEY and CDR2 SMNVEV (reference sequence). The CDR3 consists of 14 residues. V lost 4 bases and J lost 6; bases outside the gene matches: 7. CDR3 DNA sequence: TGTGCCAGCAGTTCCGGACAGGGCTACCATGGCTACACCTTC. This gives the protein CASSSGQGYHGYTF.

CDR3 region: CASSGRSGSSYNEQFF. CDR3 nucleotide sequence: TGTGCCAGCAGTGGACGTAGCGGGAGCTCCTACAATGAGCAGTTCTTC. The chain carries TRBV7-9 and TRBJ2-1, with TRBD2 matching over 9 bases. Germline V CDR1 and CDR2: SEHNR, FQNEAQ (reference sequence). The CDR3 runs to 16 residues. The V and J ends lost 6 bases and 0 bases, in that order; junction bases with no gene match: 6.

The V call is TRBV7-9, the J call TRBJ2-2, with 8 bases matching TRBD1. Germline V lookup: CDR1 SEHNR, CDR2 FQNEAQ (reference sequence). With 10 bases clipped from V and 1 base from J, the junction kept 8 bases outside the gene matches. This CDR3 region has 15 residues. CDR3 bases: TGTGCCACCTCGAGTGGGACAGGGAACACCGGGGAGCTGTTTTTT. Translated, it gives CATSSGTGNTGELFF.

V and J are TRBV2 and TRBJ1-2; D remains unclear. Trimming left V 8 bases short and J 4 bases short, with 20 bases between. This CDR3 is 15 amino acids long. Germline V gene sequence: CDR1 SNHLY, CDR2 FYNNEI. The CDR3 reads CASVPGSATFYGYTF. CDR3 bases: TGTGCCAGCGTCCCCGGGTCAGCTACCTTCTATGGCTACACCTTC.

The gene calls are TRBV27 and TRBJ1-2, with 7 bases identical to TRBD1. CDR1 is MNHEY and CDR2 is SMNVEV in the germline V gene (reference sequence). Trimming took 6 bases from V and 0 from J; bases not matched to a gene: 7. The CDR3 runs 15 residues. CDR3 nucleotide sequence: TGTGCCAGCAGGGGGACAGACTATGCTAACTATGGCTACACCTTC. Amino acid sequence: CASRGTDYANYGYTF.

The chain recombines TRBV5-1 with TRBJ2-1; 12 bases align to TRBD2. J was trimmed by 3 bases and V by 4 bases; bases with no gene match: 5. This CDR3 has 16 residues. Germline CDR1 SGHRS, CDR2 YFSETQ. CDR3 DNA: TGCGCCAGCAGCCTGACTAGCGGGGGACACTACAATGAGCAGTTCTTC. Its translation is CASSLTSGGHYNEQFF.

The V gene is TRBV5-1, the J gene TRBJ2-1, with D possibly being TRBD2 (6 bases). V gave up 3 bases and J gave up 7 bases, with 17 bases separating them. The CDR3 has 15 residues. Germline values: CDR1 SGHRS, CDR2 YFSETQ. The CDR3 spells CASSSSGLTNNEQFF. The CDR3, as DNA: TGCGCCAGCAGCTCCTCGGGACTGACAAATAATGAGCAGTTCTTC.

The chain couples TRBV5-4 to TRBJ2-1; the D gene is possibly TRBD2 (5 bases). CDR1 is SGHNT and CDR2 is YYREEE in the germline V gene (reference sequence). V gave up 1 base and J gave up 5 bases, with 10 bases separating them. This CDR3 is built from 14 residues. The CDR3 sequence is CASSLPSRNNEQFF. The CDR3 DNA reads as TGTGCCAGCAGCTTGCCTAGCAGAAACAATGAGCAGTTCTTC. Based on the CDR3 plus reference TRBV5-4 and TRBJ2-1, the full variable domain is ETGVTQSPTHLIKTRGQQVTLRCSSQSGHNTVSWYQQALGQGPQFIFQYYREEENGRGNFPPRFSGLQFPNYSSELNVNALELDDSALYLCASSLPSRNNEQFFGPGTRLTVL.

This chain joins TRBV19 and TRBJ1-4; 7 nucleotides align to TRBD1. The germline V gene encodes CDR1 LNHDA and CDR2 SQIVND (reference sequence). V was clipped by 5 bases and J by 5 bases; unmatched bases: 8. The CDR3 is 15 residues long. The DNA of the CDR3 is TGTGCCAGTAGTGCGTCCGGGACAGTGAATGAAAAACTGTTTTTT. Translating it yields CASSASGTVNEKLFF.

This clone was counted once. The chain couples TRBV5-8 to TRBJ1-6; D is possibly TRBD1 (6 bases). The CDR3 has 15 residues. The germline gives CDR1 SGHTS, CDR2 YDEGEE. V was clipped by 2 bases and J by 6 bases, with 12 bases between them. The chain's CDR3 is CASSFPGTPNSPLHF. DNA of the CDR3: TGTGCCAGCAGCTTCCCCGGGACACCTAATTCACCCCTCCACTTT.

The rearrangement links TRBV14 to TRBJ2-5, with no clear D. The ends were cut back, 2 bases at V and 1 base at J, with 11 bases in the middle. Germline V lookup: CDR1 SGHDN, CDR2 FVKESK. The length of the CDR3 is 15 residues. The CDR3 bases are TGTGCCAGCAGCCAAAGTTCGGTGTTCCAAGAGACCCAGTACTTC. The encoded protein is CASSQSSVFQETQYF.

The V call is TRBV12-5, the J call TRBJ1-1; no reliable D call. The CDR3 has 13 amino acids. Germline CDR1 reads LGHNT; CDR2 reads FRNRAP. The germline V and J ends were trimmed by 6 bases and 1 base, with 9 bases remaining between them. The CDR3 spells CASGLNTNTEAFF. In DNA form, the CDR3 reads TGTGCTAGTGGCCTGAACACGAACACTGAAGCTTTCTTT.

With regard to this clone: The same CDR3 is also encoded by other DNA sequences in this sample. Written as DNA, the CDR3 is TGCGCCAGCAGCAGGGCGGCAAGAGAGACCCAGTACTTC. The encoded protein is CASSRAARETQYF. The J gene is TRBJ2-5, the V gene TRBV10-2; tentatively, D is TRBD1 (5 bases). The CDR3 runs 13 residues. Germline CDR1 WSHSY, CDR2 SAAADI. V lost 6 bases to trimming and J lost 4 bases, with 12 bases between them.

This chain uses TRBV28 with TRBJ1-2; D call uncertain. The CDR3 consists of 14 residues. V lost 11 bases and J 7 bases, leaving 23 bases between the germline ends. Looked up from germline, CDR1 is MDHEN and CDR2 is SYDVKM. CDR3 residues: CAGKPEPLTSGYTF. CDR3 nucleotides: TGTGCCGGCAAGCCCGAACCCCTAACGAGTGGCTACACCTTC.